This record covers a single TCR beta chain. PCR involved 60 Vbeta and 13 Jbeta primers. Assay: immunoSEQ multiplex PCR; the TCRdb copy retains only in-frame clones and omits some. The sample has more than 100,000 clones; 82% are singletons. This sample is part of a study of cytomegalovirus exposure and HLA in healthy donors. Sequenced: PBMCs. The source of this sequence is a woman aged 45-65 years in good health and CMV-seropositive.

CDR3 nucleotides: TGTGCCAGCAGCGTAGATGGAGGGAGTCTCCCAGATACGCAGTATTTT. Translation: CASSVDGGSLPDTQYF. The chain is built from TRBV9 and TRBJ2-3; possible D gene TRBD2, 6 bases. Germline CDR1 is SGDLS and CDR2 is YYNGEE. Trimming took off 0 bases at V and 4 bases at J, with 15 bases between the two ends. This CDR3 is 16 amino acids long.